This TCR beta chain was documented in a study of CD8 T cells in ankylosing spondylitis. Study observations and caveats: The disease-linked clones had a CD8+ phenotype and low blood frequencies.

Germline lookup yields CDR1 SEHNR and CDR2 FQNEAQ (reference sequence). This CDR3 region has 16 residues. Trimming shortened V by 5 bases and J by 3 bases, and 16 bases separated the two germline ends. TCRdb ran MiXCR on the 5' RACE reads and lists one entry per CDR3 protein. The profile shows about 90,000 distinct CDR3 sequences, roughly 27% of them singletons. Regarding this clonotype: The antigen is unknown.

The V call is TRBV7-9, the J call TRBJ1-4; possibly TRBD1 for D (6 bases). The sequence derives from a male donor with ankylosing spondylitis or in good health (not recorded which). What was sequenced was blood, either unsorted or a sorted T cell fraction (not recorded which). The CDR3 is CASSPTVGAANEKLFF. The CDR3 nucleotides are TGTGCCAGCAGCCCCACAGTGGGGGCGGCTAATGAAAAACTGTTTTTT.